This T cell receptor beta chain derives from a study of blood T cell repertoires in COVID-19. The table came from immunoSEQ multiplex PCR; TCRdb's copy has only in-frame clones and leaves some out. Here the sample spans about 230,000 clones, about 91% being singletons. V was pared by 4 bases and J by 5 bases, with 1 base of the junction left unmatched. Germline values: CDR1 SGHAT, CDR2 FQNNGV. This CDR3 spans 12 amino acids. This TCR came from a woman in her forties with acute COVID-19. The chain links TRBV11-2 to TRBJ2-5; 7 nucleotides match TRBD2. Sequenced input: PBMCs or T cells enriched from blood (not recorded which). CDR3 residues: CASSYSGETQYF. As DNA, the CDR3 is TGTGCCAGCAGCTATAGCGGGGAGACCCAGTACTTC.